This TCR beta chain is from a study of early T cells in non-severe SARS-CoV-2 infection. Looking at the study overall: Sequencing of bulk RNA from unsorted whole blood was done, without chain pairing.

Study-level findings and limits: CD4 and private specificities were missed by VDJdb matching, which favored anti-spike CD8 responses.

In TCRdb, the 5' RACE reads were re-called with MiXCR into one record per CDR3 protein. The table has roughly 33,000 distinct CDR3 sequences, more than 5% seen once. This clonotype was recorded a few times. The target antigen is unknown. With V trimmed by 5 bases and J by 5 bases, 7 bases remained unmatched. CDR1 and CDR2 (germline): SGHNT, YENEEA. This CDR3 is built from 15 residues. This TCR came from an adult who was a healthcare worker with PCR-confirmed SARS-CoV-2 infection or an uninfected control (not recorded which). Input material: whole blood. The chain employs TRBV11-3 and TRBJ2-5, with 11 nucleotides matching TRBD1. CDR3 DNA sequence: TGTGCCAGCAGCAAGAGGACAGGGGGCGACGAGACCCAGTACTTC. It codes for CASSKRTGGDETQYF.